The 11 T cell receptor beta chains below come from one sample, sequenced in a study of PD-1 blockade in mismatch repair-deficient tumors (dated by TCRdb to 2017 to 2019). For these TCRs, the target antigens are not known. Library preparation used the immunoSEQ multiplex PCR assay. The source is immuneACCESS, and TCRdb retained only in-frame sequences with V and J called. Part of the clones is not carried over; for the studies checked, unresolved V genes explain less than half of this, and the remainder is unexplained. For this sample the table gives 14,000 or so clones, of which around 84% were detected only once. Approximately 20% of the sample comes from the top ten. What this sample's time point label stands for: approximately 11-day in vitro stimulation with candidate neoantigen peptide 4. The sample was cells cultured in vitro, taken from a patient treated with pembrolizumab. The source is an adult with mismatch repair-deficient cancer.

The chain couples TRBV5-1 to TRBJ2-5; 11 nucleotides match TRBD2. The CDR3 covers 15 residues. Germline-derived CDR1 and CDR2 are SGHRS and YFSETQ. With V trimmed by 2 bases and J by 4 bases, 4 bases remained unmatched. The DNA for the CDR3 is TGCGCCAGCAGCTTTAGCGGGAGGGCCCGAGAGACCCAGTACTTC. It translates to CASSFSGRARETQYF. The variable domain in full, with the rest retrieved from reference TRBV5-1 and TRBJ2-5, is KAGVTQTPRYLIKTRGQQVTLSCSPISGHRSVSWYQQTPGQGLQFLFEYFSETQRNKGNFPGRFSGRQFSNSRSEMNVSTLELGDSALYLCASSFSGRARETQYFGPGTRLLVL.

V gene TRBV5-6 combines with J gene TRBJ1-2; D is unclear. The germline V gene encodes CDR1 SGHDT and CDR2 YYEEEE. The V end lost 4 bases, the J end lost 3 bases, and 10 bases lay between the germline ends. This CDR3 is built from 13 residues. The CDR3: CASSPRRDYGYTF. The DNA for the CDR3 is TGTGCCAGCAGCCCGCGACGGGACTATGGCTACACCTTC.

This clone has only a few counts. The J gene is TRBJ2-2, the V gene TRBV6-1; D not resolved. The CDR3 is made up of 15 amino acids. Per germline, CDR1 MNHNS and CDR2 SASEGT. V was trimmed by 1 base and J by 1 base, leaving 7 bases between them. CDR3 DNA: TGTGCCAGCAGTGAAGAGGTGATGAACACCGGGGAGCTGTTTTTT. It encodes CASSEEVMNTGELFF.

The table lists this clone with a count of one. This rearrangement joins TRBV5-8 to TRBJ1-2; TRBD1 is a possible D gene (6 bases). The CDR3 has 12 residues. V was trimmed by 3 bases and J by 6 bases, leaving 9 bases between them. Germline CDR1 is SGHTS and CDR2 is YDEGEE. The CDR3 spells CASSYRDHGYTF. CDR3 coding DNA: TGTGCCAGCAGCTACAGGGATCATGGCTACACCTTC.

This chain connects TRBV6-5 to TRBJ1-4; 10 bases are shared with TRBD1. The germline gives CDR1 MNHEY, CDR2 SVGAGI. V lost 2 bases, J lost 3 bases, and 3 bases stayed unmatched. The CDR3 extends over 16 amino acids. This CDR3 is CASSYGTGDANEKLFF. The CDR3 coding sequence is TGTGCCAGCAGTTACGGGACAGGGGACGCTAATGAAAAACTGTTTTTT.

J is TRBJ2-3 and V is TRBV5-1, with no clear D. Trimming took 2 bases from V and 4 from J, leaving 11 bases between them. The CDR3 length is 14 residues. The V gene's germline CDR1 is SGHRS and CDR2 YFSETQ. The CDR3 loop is CASSLQAGSDTQYF. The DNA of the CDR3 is TGCGCCAGCAGCTTACAAGCAGGTTCAGATACGCAGTATTTT. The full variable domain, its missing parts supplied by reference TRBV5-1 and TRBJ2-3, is KAGVTQTPRYLIKTRGQQVTLSCSPISGHRSVSWYQQTPGQGLQFLFEYFSETQRNKGNFPGRFSGRQFSNSRSEMNVSTLELGDSALYLCASSLQAGSDTQYFGPGTRLTVL.

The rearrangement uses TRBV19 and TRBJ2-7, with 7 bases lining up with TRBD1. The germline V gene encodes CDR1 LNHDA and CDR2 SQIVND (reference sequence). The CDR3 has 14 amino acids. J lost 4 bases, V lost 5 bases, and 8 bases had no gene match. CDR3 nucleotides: TGTGCCAGTAGTGACGACAGGGCTCATTACGAGCAGTACTTC. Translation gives CASSDDRAHYEQYF.

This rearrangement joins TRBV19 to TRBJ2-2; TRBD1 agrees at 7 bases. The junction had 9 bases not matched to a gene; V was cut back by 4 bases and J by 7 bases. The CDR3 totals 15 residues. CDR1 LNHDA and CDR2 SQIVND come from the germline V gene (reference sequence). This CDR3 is CASSRQGLGGGELFF. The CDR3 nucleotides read TGTGCCAGTAGTAGACAGGGTTTAGGGGGCGGGGAGCTGTTTTTT.

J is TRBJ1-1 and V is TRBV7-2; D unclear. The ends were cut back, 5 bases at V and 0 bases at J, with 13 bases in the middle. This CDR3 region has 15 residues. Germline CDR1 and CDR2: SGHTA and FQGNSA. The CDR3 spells CASSPNTNMNTEAFF. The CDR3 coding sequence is TGTGCCAGCAGCCCTAATACTAACATGAACACTGAAGCTTTCTTT.

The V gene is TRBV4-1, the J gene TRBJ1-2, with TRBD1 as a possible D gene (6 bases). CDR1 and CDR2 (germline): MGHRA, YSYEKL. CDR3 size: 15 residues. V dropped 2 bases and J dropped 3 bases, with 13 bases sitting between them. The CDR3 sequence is CASSQREQGDYGYTF. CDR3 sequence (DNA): TGCGCCAGCAGCCAAAGGGAACAGGGAGACTATGGCTACACCTTC.

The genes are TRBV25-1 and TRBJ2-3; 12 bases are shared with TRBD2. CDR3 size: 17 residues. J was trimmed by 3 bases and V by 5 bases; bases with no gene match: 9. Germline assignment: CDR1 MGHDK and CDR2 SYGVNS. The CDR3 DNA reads TGTGCCAGCAGTTACCTAGCGGGAGGGCCTTCGACAGATACGCAGTATTTT. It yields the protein CASSYLAGGPSTDTQYF. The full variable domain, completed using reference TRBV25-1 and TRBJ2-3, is EADIYQTPRYLVIGTGKKITLECSQTMGHDKMYWYQQDPGMELHLIHYSYGVNSTEKGDLSSESTVSRIRTEHFPLTLESARPSHTSQYLCASSYLAGGPSTDTQYFGPGTRLTVL.